Below are 26 T cell receptor beta chains sequenced from a single sample in a study of T cell responses to AZD1222 COVID-19 vaccine. Only in-frame clones appear in the TCRdb table, and some are missing; sequencing was by immunoSEQ multiplex PCR. The table lists roughly 140,000 clones, about 91% of them singletons. Material: peripheral blood, obtained on day 0 of MenACWY control vaccination. The receptors originated from an adult in good health.

This chain uses TRBV28 with TRBJ1-5; D perhaps matches TRBD1 (6 bases). The CDR3 runs 15 residues. Germline CDR1 is MDHEN and CDR2 is SYDVKM. V lost 3 bases, J lost 5 bases, and 14 bases lay in between. CDR3: CASSFPGQLHQPQHF. CDR3 in DNA: TGTGCCAGCAGTTTCCCCGGACAGTTACATCAGCCCCAGCATTTT.

The chain is built from TRBV5-1 and TRBJ2-5; D uncertain. Germline assignment: CDR1 SGHRS and CDR2 YFSETQ. The CDR3 sequence is 13 residues long. Trimming stripped 0 bases from V and 4 bases from J, with 7 bases between. CDR3 DNA: TGCGCCAGCAGCTTGGGGGCCGGAGAGACCCAGTACTTC. It codes for CASSLGAGETQYF. The entire variable domain, with the rest obtained from reference TRBV5-1 and TRBJ2-5, is as follows: KAGVTQTPRYLIKTRGQQVTLSCSPISGHRSVSWYQQTPGQGLQFLFEYFSETQRNKGNFPGRFSGRQFSNSRSEMNVSTLELGDSALYLCASSLGAGETQYFGPGTRLLVL.

This chain uses TRBV7-2 with TRBJ1-1; possibly TRBD1 for D (5 bases). CDR3 length equals 14 residues. Trimming removed 2 bases at V and 4 bases at J, with 11 bases between. Germline V CDR1 and CDR2: SGHTA, FQGNSA. The CDR3 DNA follows: TGTGCCAGCAGCTTAAGAGTGGGGGGCACTGAAGCTTTCTTT. Protein sequence: CASSLRVGGTEAFF.

The J gene is TRBJ2-7, the V gene TRBV7-2; D is possibly TRBD1 (5 bases). Trimming took 5 bases from V and 6 from J, leaving 14 bases between them. Germline V lookup: CDR1 SGHTA, CDR2 FQGNSA. This CDR3 contains 13 residues. The chain's CDR3 is CASSPVGRREQYF. In DNA, the CDR3 is TGTGCCAGCAGCCCGGTGGGGCGGCGCGAGCAGTACTTC. Filled out from reference TRBV7-2 and TRBJ2-7, the complete variable domain reads GAGVSQSPSNKVTEKGKDVELRCDPISGHTALYWYRQSLGQGLEFLIYFQGNSAPDKSGLPSDRFSAERTGGSVSTLTIQRTQQEDSAVYLCASSPVGRREQYFGPGTRLTVT.

The genes are TRBV28 and TRBJ2-1; no clear D gene. Germline loops: CDR1 MDHEN, CDR2 SYDVKM. The CDR3 length is 12 residues. V shed 5 bases and J shed 10 bases, with 12 bases lying between them. The chain's CDR3 is CASSKLLLEQFF. For the CDR3, the DNA is TGTGCCAGCAGTAAACTCCTCCTGGAGCAGTTCTTC.

The sample holds one count of this clone. Mismatch with germline at one junction end may stem from a read error. The chain recombines TRBV6-1 with TRBJ2-3; weak D call: TRBD1 (6 bases). From germline, CDR1 is MNHNS and CDR2 SASEGT. This CDR3 comprises 11 residues. CDR3 region: CASSDDRPQDF. Here the CDR3 DNA reads TGTGCCAGCAGTGACGACAGGCCCCAGGATTTT.

This clone was detected only a few times. V is TRBV28 and J is TRBJ1-1, with a possible D match to TRBD1 (5 bases). The CDR3 length is 15 residues. Trimming took 5 bases from V and 11 from J, leaving 24 bases between them. The germline V gene encodes CDR1 MDHEN and CDR2 SYDVKM. In DNA, the CDR3 is TGTGCCAGCAGTCCCCCCCCCGGGACTGGGTTCGGCGCTTTCTTT. Translated, it gives CASSPPPGTGFGAFF. Full variable domain (outside the CDR3, taken from reference TRBV28 and TRBJ1-1): DVKVTQSSRYLVKRTGEKVFLECVQDMDHENMFWYRQDPGLGLRLIYFSYDVKMKEKGDIPEGYSVSREKKERFSLILESASTNQTSMYLCASSPPPGTGFGAFFGQGTRLTVV.

This chain links TRBV7-9 with TRBJ2-1, with 7 nucleotides matching TRBD2. Trimming removed 2 bases from V and 9 bases from J; junction bases left unmatched: 13. Germline-derived CDR1 and CDR2 are SEHNR and FQNEAQ (reference sequence). This CDR3 spans 16 amino acids. The CDR3 region has the DNA TGTGCCAGCAGCTTATCCCTGGCGGGAGTTTCCATTGAGCAGTTCTTC. This translates into CASSLSLAGVSIEQFF. Supplemented by reference TRBV7-9 and TRBJ2-1, the full variable domain reads DTGVSQNPRHKITKRGQNVTFRCDPISEHNRLYWYRQTLGQGPEFLTYFQNEAQLEKSRLLSDRFSAERPKGSFSTLEIQRTEQGDSAMYLCASSLSLAGVSIEQFFGPGTRLTVL.

The V gene is TRBV6-5, the J gene TRBJ1-5, with D unresolved. The CDR3 sequence is 12 residues long. The V and J ends lost 4 bases and 9 bases respectively, with 10 bases between them. Per germline, CDR1 MNHEY and CDR2 SVGAGI. For the CDR3, the DNA is TGTGCCAGCAGTTCCCCGAGAGGGCCCCAGCATTTT. It codes for CASSSPRGPQHF.

The gene calls are TRBV7-9 and TRBJ2-2; a possible D gene is TRBD1 (6 bases). This CDR3 has 18 residues. Trimming pared 5 bases from V and 1 base from J, leaving 20 bases between. CDR1 and CDR2 from the germline V gene are SEHNR and FQNEAQ (reference sequence). CDR3 sequence reads: CASSPTRIDRLNTGELFF. CDR3 sequence (DNA): TGTGCCAGCAGCCCGACAAGAATCGACAGGTTGAACACCGGGGAGCTGTTTTTT.

The chain has TRBV19 and TRBJ2-2; 7 bases align to TRBD1. After removal of 5 bases from V and 4 bases from J, the junction contained 7 bases not matched to a gene. This CDR3 region has 15 residues. CDR1 is LNHDA, CDR2 SQIVND, per germline (reference sequence). The CDR3 coding sequence is TGTGCCAGTAGTGCCGACAGGGTGGGCACCGGGGAGCTGTTTTTT. Amino acids: CASSADRVGTGELFF.

The chain employs TRBV5-5 and TRBJ1-2, with D tentatively TRBD1 (6 bases). The germline gives CDR1 SGHKS, CDR2 YYEKEE (reference sequence). Trimming left V 4 bases short and J 7 bases short, with 14 bases between. The CDR3 totals 13 residues. CDR3 nucleotides: TGTGCCAGCAGCAGCAGGGGAGATGGTGGCTACACCTTC. It codes for CASSSRGDGGYTF.

The CDR3 here is CASSQAWQFYNSPLHF. DNA of the CDR3: TGCGCCAGCAGCCAAGCCTGGCAGTTTTATAATTCACCCCTCCACTTT. The chain has TRBV4-3 and TRBJ1-6; the D is unclear. CDR3 length equals 16 residues. Germline CDR1 reads LGHNA; CDR2 reads YSLEER. Trimming left V 1 base short and J 4 bases short, with 11 bases between.

On this clone: This sample also contains other DNA sequences that code for the same CDR3. This chain connects TRBV2 to TRBJ2-2, with D unclear. The CDR3 has 12 residues. Trimming removed 9 bases from V and 2 bases from J, with 7 bases in between. Germline loops: CDR1 SNHLY, CDR2 FYNNEI. The CDR3 loop is CASSRNTGELFF. The CDR3 nucleotides read TGTGCCAGTAGCCGTAACACCGGGGAGCTGTTTTTT.

The chain couples TRBV3-1 (or the pseudogene TRBV3-2) to TRBJ1-1, with D hard to call. Germline V gene data show CDR1 as LGHDT and CDR2 as YNNKEL (reference sequence). The CDR3 length is 14 residues. V lost 1 base and J lost 1, with 7 bases in between. The CDR3 DNA is TGTGCCAGCAGCCAAGGGACGGGGAACACTGAAGCTTTCTTT. It specifies CASSQGTGNTEAFF.

V and J are TRBV28 and TRBJ1-1, with 10 bases lining up with TRBD1. With V trimmed by 6 bases and J by 11 bases, 9 bases remained unmatched. Germline values: CDR1 MDHEN, CDR2 SYDVKM. The CDR3 covers 13 residues. CDR3 sequence reads: CASSLTGGIGAFF. The CDR3 DNA is TGTGCCAGCAGCTTGACAGGGGGCATTGGGGCTTTCTTT. The whole variable domain, remainder taken from reference TRBV28 and TRBJ1-1, is DVKVTQSSRYLVKRTGEKVFLECVQDMDHENMFWYRQDPGLGLRLIYFSYDVKMKEKGDIPEGYSVSREKKERFSLILESASTNQTSMYLCASSLTGGIGAFFGQGTRLTVV.

This CDR3 is CASSPGQGREPQHF. In DNA form, the CDR3 reads TGTGCCAGCAGCCCCGGACAGGGGCGAGAGCCCCAGCATTTT. V usage is TRBV3-1 (or the pseudogene TRBV3-2) and J usage is TRBJ1-5, with 9 bases fitting TRBD1. V trimming: 4 bases; J trimming: 8 bases; junction bases outside the gene matches: 6. The CDR3 runs to 14 residues. Germline assignment: CDR1 LGHDT and CDR2 YNNKEL (reference sequence).

The rearrangement uses TRBV5-4 and TRBJ2-2; D is perhaps TRBD1 (5 bases). Germline assignment: CDR1 SGHNT and CDR2 YYREEE (reference sequence). The CDR3 sequence is 16 residues long. V was pared by 2 bases and J by 1 base, with 12 bases between. The chain's CDR3 is CASSLIGAGNTGELFF. CDR3 DNA: TGTGCCAGCAGCTTAATAGGGGCAGGGAACACCGGGGAGCTGTTTTTT.

The chain joins TRBV9 to TRBJ2-2; 8 bases match TRBD2. CDR1 is SGDLS and CDR2 is YYNGEE in the germline V gene. Trimming cost V 4 bases and J 6 bases; bases outside gene matches: 11. The CDR3 length is 16 residues. CDR3: CASSQSGSVISGELFF. The CDR3 region has the DNA TGTGCCAGCAGCCAAAGCGGGAGTGTCATCTCCGGGGAGCTGTTTTTT.

DNA for the CDR3: TGTGCCAGCAGTAAAATCACCGGGGAGCTGTTTTTT. It is translated as CASSKITGELFF. The genes are TRBV9 and TRBJ2-2; no clear D gene. CDR1 is SGDLS and CDR2 is YYNGEE in the germline V gene. The V and J ends lost 5 bases and 4 bases respectively, with 6 bases between them. This CDR3 is built from 12 residues.

This clone occurred once. The chain couples TRBV7-2 to TRBJ1-2; D is unclear. Trimming took 5 bases from V and 4 from J, leaving 17 bases between them. CDR1 SGHTA and CDR2 FQGNSA come from the germline V gene. The length of the CDR3 is 15 residues. CDR3 in DNA: TGTGCCAGCAGCCCTACCCAAGACGGATTCTATGGCTACACCTTC. This encodes CASSPTQDGFYGYTF.

Comment on this clone: One junction end disagrees with the germline gene, perhaps due to a read error. The V call is TRBV6-2 or TRBV6-3, the J call TRBJ1-1; D is unresolved. The length of the CDR3 is 11 residues. Germline CDR1 MNHEY, CDR2 SVGEGT. The CDR3 nucleotides read TGTGCCAGCAGTCAGTACACTGAATCTTTCTTT. Translation gives CASSQYTESFF.

The genes are TRBV4-3 and TRBJ2-7; weak D call: TRBD1 (5 bases). CDR3 length: 15 amino acids. V was pared by 1 base and J by 0 bases, with 10 bases between. Germline CDR1 is LGHNA and CDR2 is YSLEER. The CDR3 is CASSQVRQSSYEQYF. As DNA, the CDR3 is TGCGCCAGCAGCCAAGTCCGACAGAGCTCCTACGAGCAGTACTTC.

V gene TRBV5-6 combines with J gene TRBJ1-1; D is uncertain. This CDR3 comprises 11 residues. Germline CDR1 and CDR2: SGHDT and YYEEEE. Trimming left V 2 bases short and J 5 bases short, with 4 bases between. CDR3 coding DNA: TGTGCCAGCAGCTTCGGGACTGAAGCTTTCTTT. Encoded protein: CASSFGTEAFF.

The chain recombines TRBV4-2 with TRBJ1-2, with D possibly TRBD1 on 5 matching bases. This CDR3 spans 15 amino acids. Trimming left V 0 bases short and J 1 base short, with 9 bases between. Germline CDR1 and CDR2: LGHNA and YNFKEQ. The CDR3 coding sequence is TGTGCCAGCAGCCAAGATCGGGGGGTTAACTATGGCTACACCTTC. Translated: CASSQDRGVNYGYTF.

This rearrangement joins TRBV6-1 to TRBJ1-5; D remains unclear. Looked up from germline, CDR1 is MNHNS and CDR2 is SASEGT. Trimming stripped 1 base from V and 2 bases from J, with 9 bases between. The CDR3 runs to 15 residues. CDR3 in DNA: TGTGCCAGCAGTGAAGGGGATACGGGCAATCAGCCCCAGCATTTT. This gives the protein CASSEGDTGNQPQHF.